The 13 T cell receptor beta chains below were found in one sample sequenced in a study of blood T cell repertoires in COVID-19. TCRdb keeps only in-frame clones here, not all; method: immunoSEQ multiplex PCR. The data contain tens of thousands of clones, under 95% of them singletons. The sequenced sample was peripheral blood. These receptors all stem from a human donor in a cohort sampled during active COVID-19.

As concerns this clone: The sample holds other DNA sequences that translate to the same CDR3. V is TRBV28 and J is TRBJ2-6; maybe TRBD1 (6 bases). The germline V and J ends were trimmed by 6 bases and 2 bases, with 11 bases remaining between them. Per the germline V gene, CDR1 is MDHEN and CDR2 is SYDVKM. The CDR3 is made up of 15 amino acids. CDR3 region: CASSQAGAGANVLTF. The CDR3 nucleotides read TGTGCCAGCAGCCAGGCAGGGGCTGGGGCCAACGTCCTGACTTTC.

The chain joins TRBV4-1 to TRBJ1-6, with a possible D match to TRBD1 (5 bases). Looked up from germline, CDR1 is MGHRA and CDR2 is YSYEKL. This CDR3 has 20 residues. The germline V and J ends were trimmed by 0 bases and 7 bases, with 25 bases remaining between them. The CDR3 is CASSQDWGRQSALWNSPLHF. The DNA for the CDR3 is TGCGCCAGCAGCCAAGATTGGGGCAGACAATCAGCACTATGGAATTCACCCCTCCACTTT.

This chain joins TRBV9 and TRBJ2-6, with 7 bases matching TRBD2. The CDR3 length is 17 residues. CDR1 is SGDLS, CDR2 YYNGEE, per germline. V lost 2 bases and J lost 3; bases outside the gene matches: 8. The CDR3 loop is CASSVRNPSGGANVLTF. The CDR3 nucleotides are TGTGCCAGCAGCGTCCGAAATCCTAGCGGTGGGGCCAACGTCCTGACTTTC.

The J gene is TRBJ1-5, the V gene TRBV5-1; D perhaps matches TRBD1 (6 bases). Trimming shortened V by 1 base and J by 4 bases, and 12 bases separated the two germline ends. There are 15 residues in the CDR3. Per the germline V gene, CDR1 is SGHRS and CDR2 is YFSETQ. In DNA form, the CDR3 reads TGCGCCAGCAGCTTGACGACAGGAACTAATCAGCCCCAGCATTTT. Amino acid sequence: CASSLTTGTNQPQHF.

The chain uses TRBV21-1 and TRBJ1-4; the DNA was not compared with TRBD1, the D call given in the table. TRBV21-1 is recorded as a pseudogene. The CDR3 extends over 17 amino acids. As DNA, the CDR3 is TGTGCCAGCAGCCCTAGGCGACAGGGGGCGGCGGGGGAAAAACTGTTTTTT. Its protein product is CASSPRRQGAAGEKLFF.

The genes are TRBV6-5 and TRBJ1-3, with no clear D. Looked up from germline, CDR1 is MNHEY and CDR2 is SVGAGI. Trimming took 8 bases from V and 0 from J, leaving 11 bases between them. CDR3 size: 14 residues. The CDR3 DNA sequence: TGTGCCAGCGGTAACGCAGACTCTGGAAACACCATATATTTT. It is translated as CASGNADSGNTIYF.

J is TRBJ1-5 and V is TRBV25-1; unclear D gene. In germline, CDR1 is MGHDK, CDR2 SYGVNS. The ends were cut back, 1 base at V and 5 bases at J, with 12 bases in the middle. The CDR3 contains 15 residues. The DNA for the CDR3 is TGTGCCAGCAGTGAATTTACGGCTGAGGATCAGCCCCAGCATTTT. It codes for CASSEFTAEDQPQHF.

J is TRBJ1-1 and V is TRBV6-5; D remains ambiguous. Germline V gene sequence: CDR1 MNHEY, CDR2 SVGAGI. V gave up 5 bases and J gave up 6 bases, with 13 bases separating them. The CDR3 has 13 residues. The DNA for the CDR3 is TGTGCCAGCAGTCCCTCCCCGCGGTCTGAAGCTTTCTTT. It yields the protein CASSPSPRSEAFF.

The chain is built from TRBV29-1 and TRBJ2-7, with 12 bases that match TRBD1. Trimming took 7 bases from V and 3 from J; bases not matched to a gene: 10. Germline loops: CDR1 SQVTM, CDR2 ANQGSEA. CDR3 length: 15 residues. CDR3 sequence reads: CSAGGTGGNVYEQYF. For the CDR3, the DNA is TGCAGCGCTGGGGGGACAGGGGGCAACGTCTACGAGCAGTACTTC.

The genes are TRBV4-1 and TRBJ2-1; 9 bases fit TRBD2. Germline lookup yields CDR1 MGHRA and CDR2 YSYEKL. The CDR3 totals 16 residues. V shed 5 bases and J 1 base; nucleotides not matched to a gene: 6. The CDR3 here is CASSKRGVTSYNEQFF. The CDR3 nucleotides are TGCGCCAGCAGCAAGCGGGGGGTCACATCCTACAATGAGCAGTTCTTC.

The chain combines TRBV27 with TRBJ1-1, with a tentative D call TRBD1 (5 bases). CDR3 length: 13 residues. Germline V lookup: CDR1 MNHEY, CDR2 SMNVEV (reference sequence). Trimming stripped 7 bases from V and 0 bases from J, with 9 bases between. The CDR3 DNA is TGTGCCAGCACGGGGACTATGAACACTGAAGCTTTCTTT. This codes for CASTGTMNTEAFF.

The CDR3, as DNA: TGTGCCAGCAGCTTACAGGGCAGGAATTCACCCCTCCACTTT. This sequence encodes CASSLQGRNSPLHF. This chain connects TRBV7-3 to TRBJ1-6; TRBD1 is a possible D gene (5 bases). V was shortened by 2 bases and J by 7 bases, with 9 bases between the two germline ends. Germline V CDR1 and CDR2: SGHTA, FQGTGA. The CDR3 spans 14 residues.

The V and J genes are TRBV5-4 and TRBJ2-7; 8 bases line up with TRBD1. The junction had 2 bases not matched to a gene; V was cut back by 0 bases and J by 0 bases. The CDR3 has 15 amino acids. The germline V gene has CDR1 SGHNT and CDR2 YYREEE (reference sequence). In nucleotides, the CDR3 is TGTGCCAGCAGCTTGGGACAGGGGAGCTCCTACGAGCAGTACTTC. This sequence encodes CASSLGQGSSYEQYF.